This TCR beta chain was sequenced in a study of untreated major depressive disorder. The CDR3 covers 14 residues. The germline V gene has CDR1 SGHNT and CDR2 YYREEE (reference sequence). V was shortened by 3 bases and J by 6 bases, with 14 bases between the two germline ends. TCRdb's copy holds only in-frame clones and misses some; the assay was immunoSEQ multiplex PCR. The sample has under 15,000 clones; 75% to 95% are singletons. Magnetic negative selection enriched CD4+ T cells from thawed PBMCs. Regarding this clone: What it binds is not known.

Study results and caveats: Depressed patients' CD4+ T cells carried increased TRBV05-01 (Vbeta 5.1) usage versus control CD4+ T cells.

The sample taken for sequencing was CD4+ T cells from PBMCs. J is TRBJ2-3 and V is TRBV5-4; tentative D call: TRBD2 (5 bases). This receptor was identified in a woman in her thirties with major depressive disorder. The CDR3 region has the DNA TGTGCCAGCAGCTCCTGGACTGGCGACGATACGCAGTATTTT. It yields the protein CASSSWTGDDTQYF.